Below, 28 T cell receptor beta chains from the same sample are listed, as sequenced in a study of T cell repertoires in cytomegalovirus infection. No antigens are known for them. TCRdb re-called the reads with MiXCR, one entry per CDR3 protein. The table records under 200,000 distinct CDR3 sequences, about 20% of them present only once. Sequenced material: CD8+ T cells from cultured PBMCs, taken from culture after CMV antigen stimulation. These TCRs come from a human donor in good health (CMV status not recorded). Some clones in this sample may be carry-over from other donors' samples.

The chain recombines TRBV7-3 with TRBJ2-3; D is unresolved. The CDR3 loop spans 13 amino acids. Germline V gene sequence: CDR1 SGHTA, CDR2 FQGTGA. Trimming shortened V by 5 bases and J by 5 bases, and 11 bases separated the two germline ends. CDR3 region: CASSDDLGDTQYF. The CDR3 DNA reads as TGTGCCAGCAGCGATGACCTGGGAGATACGCAGTATTTT.

The chain joins TRBV2 to TRBJ2-2, with D possibly matching TRBD1 (5 bases). This CDR3 contains 13 residues. Germline loops: CDR1 SNHLY, CDR2 FYNNEI. V was trimmed by 8 bases and J by 3 bases, leaving 10 bases between them. The CDR3 DNA is TGTGCCAGCCTCGACAGCGACACCGGGGAGCTGTTTTTT. Amino acid sequence: CASLDSDTGELFF. The whole variable domain, remainder taken from reference TRBV2 and TRBJ2-2, is EPEVTQTPSHQVTQMGQEVILRCVPISNHLYFYWYRQILGQKVEFLVSFYNNEISEKSEIFDDQFSVERPDGSNFTLKIRSTKLEDSAMYFCASLDSDTGELFFGEGSRLTVL.

The V and J genes are TRBV6-2 or TRBV6-3 and TRBJ1-5, with 8 bases aligning to TRBD1. The CDR3 runs 16 residues. Germline trimming cut 4 bases from V and 1 base from J; bases unmatched to any gene: 6. The germline V gene encodes CDR1 MNHEY and CDR2 SVGEGT. CDR3 sequence reads: CASSSIWTGSNQPQHF. In nucleotides, the CDR3 is TGTGCCAGCAGTTCGATTTGGACAGGGAGCAATCAGCCCCAGCATTTT.

This clonotype has only a few counts. The V gene is TRBV29-1, the J gene TRBJ2-7; D gene unclear. V was clipped by 4 bases and J by 1 base, with 17 bases between them. The CDR3 consists of 15 residues. CDR1 is SQVTM, CDR2 ANQGSEA, per germline. The CDR3 here is CSVVDPKVVSYEQYF. The CDR3 DNA reads as TGCAGCGTTGTCGACCCAAAAGTTGTATCCTACGAGCAGTACTTC.

The V and J genes are TRBV6-1 and TRBJ2-1, with TRBD2 identical over 13 bases. The V segment lost 1 base and the J segment 6 bases; nucleotides outside the gene matches: 0. The length of the CDR3 is 15 residues. Germline values: CDR1 MNHNS, CDR2 SASEGT. The CDR3, as DNA: TGTGCCAGCAGTGAAGGGACTAGCGGGGGCAATGAGCAGTTCTTC. It translates to CASSEGTSGGNEQFF.

This clonotype appeared a few times. The CDR3 is CASSRDSPIYGYTF. CDR3 nucleotides: TGTGCCAGCAGCCGGGACAGCCCCATCTATGGCTACACCTTC. The genes are TRBV7-9 and TRBJ1-2; the match to TRBD1 covers 7 bases. Looked up from germline, CDR1 is SEHNR and CDR2 is FQNEAQ (reference sequence). The CDR3 has 14 residues. V shed 5 bases, J shed 4 bases, and the junction held 7 bases outside the gene matches.

This chain connects TRBV7-8 to TRBJ2-5; 7 bases match TRBD2. Germline lookup yields CDR1 SGHVS and CDR2 FQNEAQ. V lost 4 bases to trimming and J lost 5 bases; unmatched junction nucleotides: 7. This CDR3 comprises 14 residues. The CDR3: CASSSWTRNETQYF. CDR3 nucleotides: TGTGCCAGCAGCTCTTGGACTAGAAATGAGACCCAGTACTTC.

The gene calls are TRBV27 and TRBJ2-7; 7 bases are shared with TRBD1. The germline V gene encodes CDR1 MNHEY and CDR2 SMNVEV (reference sequence). The CDR3 is 12 amino acids. The J segment lost 3 bases and the V segment lost 10 bases, leaving 6 bases of the junction unmatched. In DNA form, the CDR3 reads TGTGCCACCAAGACAGGGATCTACGAGCAGTACTTC. This gives the protein CATKTGIYEQYF.

The chain employs TRBV7-9 and TRBJ2-7; D call uncertain. The CDR3 has 15 residues. CDR1 is SEHNR, CDR2 FQNEAQ, per germline (reference sequence). The ends were cut back, 1 base at V and 2 bases at J, with 12 bases in the middle. The CDR3 protein is CASSLGSGQPYEQYF. The CDR3 DNA follows: TGTGCCAGCAGCTTAGGTTCTGGGCAGCCCTACGAGCAGTACTTC. Full variable domain (missing parts from reference TRBV7-9 and TRBJ2-7): DTGVSQNPRHKITKRGQNVTFRCDPISEHNRLYWYRQTLGQGPEFLTYFQNEAQLEKSRLLSDRFSAERPKGSFSTLEIQRTEQGDSAMYLCASSLGSGQPYEQYFGPGTRLTVT.

The V gene is TRBV7-8, the J gene TRBJ1-1; TRBD1 might be the D (6 bases). Germline CDR1 and CDR2: SGHVS and FQNEAQ. Trimming stripped 0 bases from V and 8 bases from J, with 19 bases between. The CDR3 has 16 amino acids. CDR3 in DNA: TGTGCCAGCAGCTTAGCGAAGCCAGGGGTCGCCGGGGAAGCTTTCTTT. This sequence encodes CASSLAKPGVAGEAFF.

This clonotype occurred a few times. The rearrangement uses TRBV27 and TRBJ1-6, with D tentatively TRBD1 (5 bases). The V gene's germline CDR1 is MNHEY and CDR2 SMNVEV (reference sequence). This CDR3 is 19 amino acids long. V lost 2 bases and J 0 bases, leaving 17 bases between the germline ends. CDR3 residues: CASSLEWTPRSSYNSPLHF. The CDR3, as DNA: TGTGCCAGCAGTTTAGAATGGACACCCAGGAGCTCCTATAATTCACCCCTCCACTTT.

This clonotype has only a few counts. The chain uses TRBV12-3 or TRBV12-4 and TRBJ2-7; perhaps TRBD1 as D (6 bases). This CDR3 region has 15 residues. Trimming stripped 4 bases from V and 2 bases from J, with 15 bases between. The DNA for the CDR3 is TGTGCCAGCAGTTCCTTAGACAGGAACACCTACGAGCAGTACTTC. As protein: CASSSLDRNTYEQYF.

This clonotype was seen a handful of times. The J gene is TRBJ2-1, the V gene TRBV4-1; D gene unclear. V lost 0 bases, J lost 12 bases, and 12 bases lay in between. Germline assignment: CDR1 MGHRA and CDR2 YSYEKL. The CDR3 covers 13 residues. This CDR3 reads CASSQDKVGLQFF. The CDR3 coding sequence is TGCGCCAGCAGCCAAGATAAAGTAGGGCTGCAGTTCTTC.

The table lists this clonotype with a few counts. The gene calls are TRBV10-3 and TRBJ2-2; 8 bases align to TRBD1. CDR3 length equals 13 residues. Trimming at V came to 10 bases and at J to 4 bases, leaving 5 bases not matched to a gene. Germline lookup yields CDR1 ENHRY and CDR2 SYGVKD. The CDR3 coding sequence is TGTGCCACCGGGACAGGTGTCACCGGGGAGCTGTTTTTT. Amino acids: CATGTGVTGELFF.

The chain uses TRBV7-2 and TRBJ2-1, with TRBD2 matching over 8 bases. Germline-derived CDR1 and CDR2 are SGHTA and FQGNSA. The CDR3 runs to 16 residues. V lost 3 bases and J lost 1; bases outside the gene matches: 5. The CDR3 nucleotides are TGTGCCAGCAGCTTGGGTAGCGGGGTATCCTACAATGAGCAGTTCTTC. It is translated as CASSLGSGVSYNEQFF.

The rearrangement joins TRBV7-2 to TRBJ1-2, with D possibly being TRBD1 (5 bases). The germline CDR1 and CDR2 sequences are SGHTA and FQGNSA. V was pared by 4 bases and J by 7 bases, with 25 bases between. The CDR3 extends over 17 amino acids. The CDR3 coding sequence is TGTGCCAGCAGCTACCCGACAGTTACCACCCCTATTATTGGCTACACCTTC. This sequence encodes CASSYPTVTTPIIGYTF.

This clonotype was counted between two and nine times. The chain joins TRBV28 to TRBJ2-5; 7 bases are a match to TRBD1. CDR1 and CDR2 (germline): MDHEN, SYDVKM. V shed 6 bases, J shed 1 base, and the junction held 11 bases outside the gene matches. The CDR3 loop spans 16 amino acids. CDR3 in DNA: TGTGCCAGCAGGCAAACAGGGGCATACATCCAAGAGACCCAGTACTTC. Protein product: CASRQTGAYIQETQYF.

This clonotype was detected a few times. The chain has TRBV20-1 and TRBJ2-7, with 12 bases lining up with TRBD2. V lost 0 bases, J lost 0 bases, and 6 bases stayed unmatched. CDR3 length equals 17 residues. Germline V gene sequence: CDR1 DFQATT, CDR2 SNEGSKA (reference sequence). Here the CDR3 reads CSARDPLAGGPSYEQYF. CDR3 DNA: TGCAGTGCTAGAGATCCGCTAGCGGGGGGGCCCTCCTACGAGCAGTACTTC.

This chain uses TRBV7-2 with TRBJ1-2, with 10 bases lining up with TRBD1. V lost 5 bases and J lost 4; bases outside the gene matches: 10. Germline-derived CDR1 and CDR2 are SGHTA and FQGNSA. CDR3 size: 16 residues. As DNA, the CDR3 is TGTGCCAGCAGCATACCTCCGGGACAGGGGCGCTATGGCTACACCTTC. Translating gives CASSIPPGQGRYGYTF.

The chain couples TRBV12-3 or TRBV12-4 to TRBJ1-6; tentative D call: TRBD1 (6 bases). Trimming pared 3 bases from V and 6 bases from J, leaving 18 bases between. This CDR3 has 17 residues. The CDR3 nucleotides read TGTGCCAGCAGTTTGTTTGGGCCGGGGGCTTTTAATTCACCCCTCCACTTT. It translates to CASSLFGPGAFNSPLHF.

This clonotype was found a few times. The chain is built from TRBV7-9 and TRBJ1-1; 7 nucleotides agree with TRBD1. Germline V gives CDR1 SEHNR, CDR2 FQNEAQ (reference sequence). V lost 3 bases, J lost 1 base, and 20 bases stayed unmatched. The CDR3 length is 20 residues. CDR3 nucleotides: TGTGCCAGCAGCTTTAAAGTATCACCGGGACAGAGAATGGGGAACACTGAAGCTTTCTTT. This translates into CASSFKVSPGQRMGNTEAFF. The variable domain in full, with the rest retrieved from reference TRBV7-9 and TRBJ1-1, is DTGVSQNPRHKITKRGQNVTFRCDPISEHNRLYWYRQTLGQGPEFLTYFQNEAQLEKSRLLSDRFSAERPKGSFSTLEIQRTEQGDSAMYLCASSFKVSPGQRMGNTEAFFGQGTRLTVV.

This rearrangement joins TRBV4-3 to TRBJ1-1; no clear D gene. CDR3 length: 15 amino acids. V lost 0 bases and J lost 4, with 12 bases in between. Looked up from germline, CDR1 is LGHNA and CDR2 is YSLEER. Written as DNA, the CDR3 is TGCGCCAGCAGCCAAGATCTAGCAGCAGGCACTGAAGCTTTCTTT. Its protein product is CASSQDLAAGTEAFF.

This clonotype was picked up a small number of times. The chain has TRBV7-6 and TRBJ2-3; TRBD1 might be the D (7 bases). The V gene lost 5 bases and the J gene lost 1 base, with 10 bases spanning the gap. The length of the CDR3 is 14 residues. CDR1 and CDR2 (germline): SGHVS, FNYEAQ. The CDR3 sequence: CASSPRGGTDTQYF. CDR3 DNA sequence: TGTGCCAGCAGCCCCAGGGGGGGCACAGATACGCAGTATTTT.

This clonotype came up a few times. The V and J genes are TRBV11-2 and TRBJ2-1; 12 bases agree with TRBD2. V gave up 3 bases and J gave up 5 bases; unmatched junction bases: 8. The CDR3 covers 17 residues. The V gene's germline CDR1 is SGHAT and CDR2 FQNNGV. The CDR3 spells CASSFLTSGGSNNEQFF. CDR3 coding DNA: TGTGCCAGCAGCTTCCTGACTAGCGGGGGTTCCAACAATGAGCAGTTCTTC.

This clonotype came up a few times. DNA for the CDR3: TGTGCCACCAGCAGACGCGGGACAGGGGAGACCCAGTACTTC. It yields the protein CATSRRGTGETQYF. The chain employs TRBV15 and TRBJ2-5; 9 bases match TRBD1. Germline trimming cut 2 bases from V and 5 bases from J; bases unmatched to any gene: 3. The CDR3 totals 14 residues. CDR1 and CDR2 (germline): LNHNV, YYDKDF (reference sequence).

The V and J genes are TRBV6-5 and TRBJ2-3, with D possibly matching TRBD1 (5 bases). This CDR3 has 16 amino acids. The V and J ends lost 6 bases and 0 bases respectively, with 16 bases between them. Germline V gene data show CDR1 as MNHEY and CDR2 as SVGAGI. CDR3 protein: CASRYRTGASTDTQYF. The CDR3 bases are TGTGCCAGCAGATATCGAACAGGCGCTAGCACAGATACGCAGTATTTT.

This clonotype was seen a few times. This chain connects TRBV4-3 to TRBJ2-7; D unresolved. V was shortened by 0 bases and J by 12 bases, with 18 bases between the two germline ends. CDR1 is LGHNA and CDR2 is YSLEER in the germline V gene. This CDR3 contains 14 residues. The CDR3 protein is CASSQDTEAARAYF. CDR3 bases: TGCGCCAGCAGCCAAGATACCGAGGCAGCCCGAGCGTACTTC.

This clonotype was observed a few times. The chain uses TRBV4-1 and TRBJ2-7, with TRBD1 matching 10 bases. Trimming at V came to 4 bases and at J to 2 bases, leaving 8 bases not matched to a gene. Germline V gene sequence: CDR1 MGHRA, CDR2 YSYEKL. The CDR3 loop spans 16 amino acids. The CDR3 sequence: CASSREPGQGPYEQYF. The CDR3 DNA is TGCGCCAGCAGCCGAGAACCGGGACAGGGGCCCTACGAGCAGTACTTC.